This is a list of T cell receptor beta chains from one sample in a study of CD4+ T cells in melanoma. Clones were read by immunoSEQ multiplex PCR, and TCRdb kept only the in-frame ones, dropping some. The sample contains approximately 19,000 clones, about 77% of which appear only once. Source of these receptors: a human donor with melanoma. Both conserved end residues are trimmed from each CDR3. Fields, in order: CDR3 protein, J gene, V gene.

CDR3 protein: ASSALEGYEQY; J gene: TRBJ2-7; V gene: TRBV5-1
CDR3 protein: ASSGQLTDTQY; J gene: TRBJ2-3; V gene: TRBV6-1
CDR3 protein: ASSSGDLVGEETQY; J gene: TRBJ2-5; V gene: TRBV5-1
CDR3 protein: ASNPNRVNTGELF; J gene: TRBJ2-2; V gene: TRBV6-5
CDR3 protein: ASSVPWGANTEAF; J gene: TRBJ1-1; V gene: TRBV7-8
CDR3 protein: ASSPYYARWDEQF; J gene: TRBJ2-1; V gene: TRBV7-3
CDR3 protein: ASSHVQAPKSGYT; J gene: TRBJ1-2; V gene: TRBV5-4
CDR3 protein: ASSLVPALDSDTQY; J gene: TRBJ2-3; V gene: TRBV5-1
CDR3 protein: ASSNPSGSGNTIY; J gene: TRBJ1-3; V gene: TRBV5-1
CDR3 protein: ASSRAREGSETQY; J gene: TRBJ2-5; V gene: TRBV5-1
CDR3 protein: ASSAGYEQY; J gene: TRBJ2-7; V gene: TRBV5-4
CDR3 protein: ASSTGRNEQF; J gene: TRBJ2-1; V gene: TRBV9
CDR3 protein: AWSRGLGDSPLH; J gene: TRBJ1-6; V gene: TRBV30
CDR3 protein: ASSDGGGNNEQF; J gene: TRBJ2-1; V gene: TRBV25-1
CDR3 protein: ASSQDPGIGNTIY; J gene: TRBJ1-3; V gene: TRBV4-1
CDR3 protein: ASSLDFEQY; J gene: TRBJ2-7; V gene: TRBV7-9
CDR3 protein: ASSPRGVTYGYT; J gene: TRBJ1-2; V gene: TRBV7-9
CDR3 protein: ASSLRGPVSATNEKLF; J gene: TRBJ1-4; V gene: TRBV7-3
CDR3 protein: ASSFGQGNTEAF; J gene: TRBJ1-1; V gene: TRBV9
CDR3 protein: ASAGNTDTQY; J gene: TRBJ2-3; V gene: TRBV2
CDR3 protein: ASSRGGVGSPLH; J gene: TRBJ1-6; V gene: TRBV7-9
CDR3 protein: ASSQEGRGTDTQY; J gene: TRBJ2-3; V gene: TRBV14
CDR3 protein: ASSEGDTQY; J gene: TRBJ2-3; V gene: TRBV5-1
CDR3 protein: ASSSSRSDSGNTIY; J gene: TRBJ1-3; V gene: TRBV5-1
CDR3 protein: ASSVHTGSTDTQY; J gene: TRBJ2-3; V gene: TRBV11-1
CDR3 protein: ASRKTGAAYEQY; J gene: TRBJ2-7; V gene: TRBV6-1
CDR3 protein: ASSISRGQPQH; J gene: TRBJ1-5; V gene: TRBV19
CDR3 protein: ASSFRESGYGYT; J gene: TRBJ1-2; V gene: TRBV27
CDR3 protein: ASSYGPNEKLF; J gene: TRBJ1-4; V gene: TRBV5-5
CDR3 protein: ASSEVALGNTIY; J gene: TRBJ1-3; V gene: TRBV2
CDR3 protein: ASSESRVTSNGYT; J gene: TRBJ1-2; V gene: TRBV6-4
CDR3 protein: ASSWRQGKSSYNEQF; J gene: TRBJ2-1; V gene: TRBV7-2
CDR3 protein: ASSFRAGYNSPLH; J gene: TRBJ1-6; V gene: TRBV5-5
CDR3 protein: ASSEGDLGQPQH; J gene: TRBJ1-5; V gene: TRBV9
CDR3 protein: ASSLAHGEKLF; J gene: TRBJ1-4; V gene: TRBV7-6
CDR3 protein: ASSTEATHRNEQY; J gene: TRBJ2-7; V gene: TRBV2
CDR3 protein: ASSPGTGGNYGYT; J gene: TRBJ1-2; V gene: TRBV4-1
CDR3 protein: ASSEAADLDWGELF; J gene: TRBJ2-2; V gene: TRBV6-1
CDR3 protein: ASSRSGGSPYEQY; J gene: NA; V gene: TRBV27
CDR3 protein: ASSGTRQGGDYGYT; J gene: TRBJ1-2; V gene: TRBV5-8
CDR3 protein: ASRLGTSNYNEQF; J gene: TRBJ2-1; V gene: TRBV19
CDR3 protein: ASSLAGLAVINNEQF; J gene: TRBJ2-1; V gene: TRBV11-2
CDR3 protein: ASRADRGRFNEQF; J gene: TRBJ2-1; V gene: TRBV7-8
CDR3 protein: ASSLDMFEQY; J gene: TRBJ2-7; V gene: TRBV11-2
CDR3 protein: ASSNRGGTSSYEQY; J gene: TRBJ2-7; V gene: TRBV19
CDR3 protein: ASSITQGPTRETQY; J gene: TRBJ2-5; V gene: TRBV19
CDR3 protein: ASGDRPTEAF; J gene: TRBJ1-1; V gene: TRBV19
CDR3 protein: ASGAGGGALAKNIQY; J gene: TRBJ2-4; V gene: TRBV19
CDR3 protein: ASSLKGSGTGELF; J gene: TRBJ2-2; V gene: TRBV7-2
CDR3 protein: AWSPSSNQPQH; J gene: TRBJ1-5; V gene: TRBV30
CDR3 protein: ASSRGQSNTEAF; J gene: TRBJ1-1; V gene: TRBV5-6
CDR3 protein: ASSLRFPRDRWVEQY; J gene: TRBJ2-7; V gene: TRBV11-1
CDR3 protein: ASSYSNMGAPYEQY; J gene: TRBJ2-7; V gene: TRBV6-5
CDR3 protein: ASSYQASVTGELF; J gene: TRBJ2-2; V gene: TRBV6-5
CDR3 protein: ASGLDFSSYNEQF; J gene: TRBJ2-1; V gene: TRBV12-5
CDR3 protein: ASSVGQGAYQPQH; J gene: TRBJ1-5; V gene: TRBV9
CDR3 protein: ASSPRGRPEQY; J gene: TRBJ2-7; V gene: TRBV14
CDR3 protein: ASSLLGQGSGNTIY; J gene: TRBJ1-3; V gene: TRBV5-6
CDR3 protein: ASSLDYNEKLF; J gene: TRBJ1-4; V gene: TRBV6-6
CDR3 protein: ASSSEGNTIY; J gene: TRBJ1-3; V gene: TRBV7-9